The clone carrying this T cell receptor beta chain was counted between two and nine times. This sample is part of a study of T cell changes during pregnancy in multiple sclerosis. Data came from immunoSEQ multiplex PCR; TCRdb stores just in-frame clones and leaves some out. Here the sample spans fewer than 80,000 clones, nearly 95% being singletons. CDR1 is MDHEN, CDR2 SYDVKM, per germline. The CDR3 has 14 residues. V lost 8 bases and J lost 3, with 14 bases in between. This receptor was identified in a female donor with multiple sclerosis, enrolled in a pregnancy study. This rearrangement joins TRBV28 to TRBJ2-1; D possibly corresponds to TRBD2 (6 bases). The material was CD4+ T cells from peripheral blood mononuclear cells, obtained after pregnancy. The CDR3 region has the DNA TGTGCCAGCGCGAAGTTGGGGGGCTACAATGAGCAGTTCTTC. Translated: CASAKLGGYNEQFF.